Below are 5 T cell receptor beta chains sequenced from a single sample in a study of T cell responses to AZD1222 COVID-19 vaccine. TCRdb's table, derived via immunoSEQ multiplex PCR, lists solely in-frame clones and lacks some. The data show 99,000 or so clones, about 91% seen once. The sequences come from peripheral blood, collected on day 0 of AZD1222 vaccination. All receptors derive from an adult in good health.

As to this clone: Other DNA sequences within the sample encode an identical CDR3. The chain has TRBV6-1 and TRBJ2-4; D tentatively reads TRBD1 or TRBD2 (5 bases each). CDR3 length equals 16 residues. Deletions cut 0 bases from V and 0 bases from J, with 9 bases between. CDR1 is MNHNS, CDR2 SASEGT, per germline. The CDR3 region is CASSEAGGLAKNIQYF. DNA of the CDR3: TGTGCCAGCAGTGAAGCTGGGGGTCTAGCCAAAAACATTCAGTACTTC.

This chain connects TRBV10-2 to TRBJ1-1; D call uncertain. Germline V gives CDR1 WSHSY, CDR2 SAAADI. Trimming removed 7 bases at V and 5 bases at J, with 14 bases between. This CDR3 is built from 13 residues. CDR3 region: CASTADPRTEAFF. Written as DNA, the CDR3 is TGCGCCAGCACCGCGGACCCGAGAACTGAAGCTTTCTTT.

This clone has a single count. The chain recombines TRBV2 with TRBJ2-3; TRBD2 matches 13 bases. The CDR3 is 15 amino acids. With V trimmed by 6 bases and J by 4 bases, 4 bases remained unmatched. The germline V gene has CDR1 SNHLY and CDR2 FYNNEI. The CDR3 DNA sequence: TGTGCCAGCAGGAAACTAGCGGGGGGGCCAGATACGCAGTATTTT. The encoded protein is CASRKLAGGPDTQYF.

The chain links TRBV11-2 to TRBJ2-1, with D uncertain. Trimming pared 1 base from V and 4 bases from J, leaving 11 bases between. Looked up from germline, CDR1 is SGHAT and CDR2 is FQNNGV. CDR3 size: 15 residues. The CDR3 nucleotides read TGTGCCAGCAGCTTAGTGGTTTTACCGTACAATGAGCAGTTCTTC. Protein product: CASSLVVLPYNEQFF.

The CDR3 bases are TGTGCCAGCAGCCCGCCGAGGTCGGATACGCAGTATTTT. This translates into CASSPPRSDTQYF. The chain couples TRBV7-8 to TRBJ2-3; no firm D call. The CDR3 loop spans 13 amino acids. V lost 5 bases to trimming and J lost 6 bases, with 12 bases between them. Germline V CDR1 and CDR2: SGHVS, FQNEAQ.